The T cell receptor (beta chain) described here comes from a study of cytomegalovirus exposure and HLA in healthy donors. The CDR3 sequence is 15 residues long. Germline-derived CDR1 and CDR2 are SQVTM and ANQGSEA. J gave up 5 bases and V 2 bases, and 8 bases lay outside the gene matches. PCR amplification relied on 60 Vbeta primers (plus 13 Jbeta primers). Produced via immunoSEQ multiplex PCR; TCRdb's table is partial and in-frame only. The repertoire holds about 200,000 clones, with more than 75% as singletons. This chain connects TRBV29-1 to TRBJ2-3; 9 bases map to TRBD1. The sample comprised PBMCs. This TCR was sampled from a man aged 25 to 40 in good health and CMV-seronegative. The CDR3 region is CSVEFIQGAQDTQYF. DNA of the CDR3: TGCAGCGTTGAATTTATACAGGGGGCGCAAGATACGCAGTATTTT.